These T cell receptor beta chains were read from a single sample in a study of blood T cells in healthy people across ages. From the 5' RACE reads, TCRdb called clonotypes with MiXCR, one entry per CDR3 protein. This sample carries 1.5 million to 2 million distinct CDR3 sequences, approximately 39% of them seen once, and the ten largest clones take 23%. Sequences were obtained from blood. These receptors were collected from a human donor in good health. CDR3s include the opening cysteine and the closing phenylalanine or tryptophan. A D gene is named only where the DNA matches it firmly. Part of the rows lack a size; the others show once, few, many or a class for expanded clones.

>TRBD1|TRBJ1-6|TRBV6-2/TRBV6-3|few
TGTGCCAGCAGCTTTAGGGGGCCCTCCGGGGCCTCCTATAATTCACCCCTCCACTTT
CASSFRGPSGASYNSPLHF
>NA|TRBJ2-7|TRBV20-1|NA
TGCAGTGCCCGGGGTGGGGCGATCTGCGAGCAGTACTTC
CSARGGAICEQYF
>NA|TRBJ2-3|TRBV7-9|NA
TGTGCCAGCAGCTCCCCCTCGGCGGCCCACATATTTCCAATCGCAGATACGCAGTATTTT
CASSSPSAAHIFPIADTQYF
>NA|TRBJ2-3|TRBV4-1|NA
TGCGCCAGCAGCCCCTCACCCCCGAGCACAGATACGCAGTATTTT
CASSPSPPSTDTQYF
>NA|TRBJ2-3|TRBV20-1|NA
TGCAGTGCGCCCGGGACAACCGGCACAGATACGCAGTATTTT
CSAPGTTGTDTQYF
>NA|TRBJ2-3|TRBV4-1|NA
TGCGCCAGCAGCCGAGATGAGGGGGGGGATACGCAGTATTTT
CASSRDEGGDTQYF
>NA|TRBJ2-7|TRBV13|many
TGTGCCAGCAGCTTAGGCCTAGAAGACGAGCAGTACTTC
CASSLGLEDEQYF
>NA|TRBJ2-7|TRBV28|NA
TGTGCCAGCAGTCCCCCGGGGGATTGGGCACACTACGAGCAGTACTTC
CASSPPGDWAHYEQYF
>NA|TRBJ2-1|TRBV12-3/TRBV12-4|few
TGTGCCAGCAGTTTAATTCCCCCGAACACCCCCCATGAGCAGTTCTTC
CASSLIPPNTPHEQFF
>TRBD2|TRBJ2-3|TRBV12-3/TRBV12-4|NA
TGTGCCAGCAGTTGGGCTAGCGGGGGAGACACAGATACGCAGTATTTT
CASSWASGGDTDTQYF
>TRBD2|TRBJ2-4|TRBV29-1|NA
TGCAGCGTTGGACTAGCGGGGGGCTACAATGAGCAGTACTTC
CSVGLAGGYNEQYF
>NA|TRBJ2-5|TRBV10-3|NA
TGTGCCATCAGTGACCCGCGGGGCCCGGGGGAGACCCAGTACTTC
CAISDPRGPGETQYF
>NA|TRBJ2-5|TRBV7-8|NA
TGTGCCAGCAGCTTAGCGTTGGGGGCGGGGGCGGGAGAGACCCAGTACTTC
CASSLALGAGAGETQYF
>NA|TRBJ1-2|TRBV7-9|NA
TGTGCCAGCAGCACAACTATATCTAAGACAGCAAACTATGGCTACACCTTC
CASSTTISKTANYGYTF
>TRBD1|TRBJ2-3|TRBV4-3|NA
TGCGCCAGCAGCCAAGATTACGACAGGGTATACACAGATACGCAGTATTTT
CASSQDYDRVYTDTQYF
>NA|TRBJ2-2|TRBV20-1|once
TGCAGTGCTACAGGGGTGGGGACCGGGGAGCTGTTTTTT
CSATGVGTGELFF
>TRBD1|TRBJ1-2|TRBV7-2|few
TGTGCCAGCAGCTCCCTTCCGGGACAGGTCTTCGGCTACACCTTC
CASSSLPGQVFGYTF
>NA|TRBJ1-2|TRBV12-3/TRBV12-4|few
TGTGCCAGCAGTTTTTGGAGGGAGGGATCCTCCTATGGCTACACCTTC
CASSFWREGSSYGYTF
>TRBD1|TRBJ1-1|TRBV4-2|NA
TGTGCCAGCAGCCAAGATACGTCTTGGGAGGGGGCAAGTGCAGCTTTCTTT
CASSQDTSWEGASAAFF
>TRBD2|TRBJ2-3|TRBV5-1|NA
TGCGCCAGCAGCTTGGGACTAGCGGGGAGCGGTACGCAGTATTTT
CASSLGLAGSGTQYF
>NA|TRBJ2-3|TRBV20-1|NA
TGCAGTGCTCAAGGCGGCTACACAGATACGCAGTATTTT
CSAQGGYTDTQYF
>TRBD1|TRBJ1-1|TRBV12-3/TRBV12-4|many
TGCGCCAGCAGCCTACAGGGGATGAACACTGAAGCTTTCTTT
CASSLQGMNTEAFF
>NA|TRBJ1-2|TRBV9|few
TGTGCCAGCAGCGACCCCCTTGAGGGGATCTATGGCTACACCTTC
CASSDPLEGIYGYTF
>NA|TRBJ1-1|TRBV6-5|few
TGTGCCAGCAGTTTAAATTGGGGGATGAACACTGAAGCTTTCTTT
CASSLNWGMNTEAFF
>NA|TRBJ2-7|TRBV7-2|NA
TGTGCCAGCAGGACAGCTGCCTCCTACGAGCAGTACTTC
CASRTAASYEQYF
>TRBD1|TRBJ1-1|TRBV12-3/TRBV12-4|NA
TGTGCCAGCAGTCCCGGGACAGGGGTTGGTGAAGCTTTCTTT
CASSPGTGVGEAFF
>NA|TRBJ1-2|TRBV20-1|NA
TGCAGTGCTAGTGATGCGGGGGGCTTAGGTGGCTACACCTTC
CSASDAGGLGGYTF
>NA|TRBJ2-1|TRBV18|NA
TGTGCCAGCTCACAAGGACTGATGAGCTCCTACAATGAGCAGTTCTTC
CASSQGLMSSYNEQFF
>NA|TRBJ2-3|TRBV4-1|NA
TGCGCCAGCAGCCATAGACGGGGGGACATCACAGATACGCAGTATTTT
CASSHRRGDITDTQYF
>NA|TRBJ1-1|TRBV6-2/TRBV6-3|NA
TGTGCCAGCAGTTACGCCGAACCGGCAGGAAGGGCCGGGGAAGCTTTCTTT
CASSYAEPAGRAGEAFF
>NA|TRBJ1-6|TRBV7-6|few
TGTGCCAGCAGCTTAGGGAGTCAGTCACCCCTCCACTTT
CASSLGSQSPLHF
>NA|TRBJ2-7|TRBV6-5|NA
TGTGCCAGCAGCAAGTCCGATTGGGGGTCCTACGAGCAGTACTTC
CASSKSDWGSYEQYF
>NA|TRBJ2-7|TRBV5-5|few
TGTGCCAGCAGCTCAGGATGGCTCGTACAGGGTAACCAATACGAGCAGTACTTC
CASSSGWLVQGNQYEQYF
>NA|TRBJ2-5|TRBV15|few
TGTGCCACCAGCAGAGTATCCGAAATCGAGACCCAGTACTTC
CATSRVSEIETQYF
>TRBD1|TRBJ1-2|TRBV20-1|NA
TGCAGTGCTCACGCGACAGGGATGGTCTACACCTTC
CSAHATGMVYTF
>TRBD1|TRBJ2-5|TRBV7-9|NA
TGTGCCAGCAGCGGCGTGGGACAGGGAGAGACCCAGTACTTC
CASSGVGQGETQYF
>NA|TRBJ2-5|TRBV3-1|NA
TGTGCCAGCAGTCCTAGGGTACCGGCTAAGGGGCGTGTGGAGACCCAGTACTTC
CASSPRVPAKGRVETQYF
>NA|TRBJ1-6|TRBV4-3|many
TGCGCCAGCAGCCAAGATCGGGATTCACCCCTCCACTTT
CASSQDRDSPLHF
>NA|TRBJ2-5|TRBV29-1|NA
TGCAGCGCTTGGGGGGCGATAGGGGAGACCCAGTACTTC
CSAWGAIGETQYF
>TRBD1|TRBJ1-2|TRBV3-1|few
TGTGCCAGCAGCCAGCAGCCTGGACAGGGGTTCGCCTATGGCTACACCTTC
CASSQQPGQGFAYGYTF
>NA|TRBJ1-4|TRBV7-2|NA
TGTGCCAGCAGCTTAGTAGTCCCGCGGCGACCTAATGAAAAACTGTTTTTT
CASSLVVPRRPNEKLFF
>NA|TRBJ1-1|TRBV4-2|NA
TGTGCCAGCAGACTAGGGGAAGAGTTGAACACTGAAGCTTTCTTT
CASRLGEELNTEAFF
>NA|TRBJ2-3|TRBV5-1|few
TGCGCCAGCAGTCATGACAGCACAGATACGCAGTATTTT
CASSHDSTDTQYF
>NA|TRBJ1-1|TRBV7-3|few
TGTGCCAGCAGCTTAATGGGGGGCAAGAACACTGAAGCTTTCTTT
CASSLMGGKNTEAFF
>TRBD2|TRBJ2-7|TRBV20-1|NA
TGCAGTGCTAGCCCAAGCGGGGGGGTCTTGGGCGAGCAGTACTTC
CSASPSGGVLGEQYF
>TRBD2|TRBJ2-3|TRBV20-1|once
TGCAGTGCCCGCGAGCGGGGGGCTCTACCCCCACACACAGATACGCAGTATTTT
CSARERGALPPHTDTQYF
>NA|TRBJ1-2|TRBV7-3|few
TGTGCCAGCAGCCCCTTCGCTAACTATGGCTACACCTTC
CASSPFANYGYTF
>NA|TRBJ1-1|TRBV28|few
TGTGCCAGCAGTCAAAATCCTGACACTGAAGCTTTCTTT
CASSQNPDTEAFF
>NA|TRBJ1-2|TRBV7-2|few
TGTGCCAGCAGCTTAGCCCTTCAGGCTAACTATGGCTACACCTTC
CASSLALQANYGYTF
>NA|TRBJ2-7|TRBV6-2/TRBV6-3|NA
TGTGCCAGCAGTTATCGGGGGAATCCCTACGAGCAGTACTTC
CASSYRGNPYEQYF
>TRBD1|TRBJ2-3|TRBV9|few
TGTGCCAGCAGCCCACAACCGACAGGGGTGGATACGCAGTATTTT
CASSPQPTGVDTQYF
>NA|TRBJ2-3|TRBV7-9|few
TGTGCCAGCGGCCATGGGCAAAAGGCAGATACGCAGTATTTT
CASGHGQKADTQYF
>TRBD1|TRBJ2-5|TRBV20-1|NA
TGCAGTGCTCCAAACAGGGGAGAGACCCAGTACTTC
CSAPNRGETQYF
>NA|TRBJ1-1|TRBV10-3|NA
TGTGCCATCAGTGGTCCCGACACAACGAACACTGAAGCTTTCTTT
CAISGPDTTNTEAFF
>TRBD1|TRBJ2-7|TRBV5-5|NA
TGTGCCAACAGCTTGGGGCTGGACAGGGACTTCTCCTACGAGCAGTACTTC
CANSLGLDRDFSYEQYF
>NA|TRBJ1-6|TRBV28|NA
TGTGCCAGCAGTTTCTCAACTAAGGATTCACCCCTCCACTTT
CASSFSTKDSPLHF